The subject of this entry is one TCR beta chain. Antigen specificity is unknown. This entry belongs to a study of response to subunit inactivated influenza vaccine. Study results and caveats: Authors suggested seasonal influenza vaccinations each recruit few new T cells.

TCRdb independently ran MiXCR on the RT-PCR reads; one entry per CDR3 protein. Altogether hundreds of thousands of distinct CDR3 sequences are present, 25% being singletons, with the ten largest covering 1.9%. The CDR3 sequence is 15 residues long. Unmatched junction bases numbered 5, after V lost 3 bases and J lost 4 bases. The V and J genes are TRBV12-3 or TRBV12-4 and TRBJ2-2, with TRBD2 matching 7 bases. The clonotype was recovered from a man aged 45-60 years who received an inactivated influenza vaccine. Sequencing was performed on CD4+ T cells sorted from PBMCs, taken 5 to 6 days after vaccination. The CDR3 coding sequence is TGTGCCAGCAGTTTGGATGCGGGAGCCACCGGGGAGCTGTTTTTT. Protein sequence: CASSLDAGATGELFF.